Listed here are 19 T cell receptor beta chains from one sample, sequenced in a study of T cells after posttransplantation cyclophosphamide. Treatment was busulfan-fludarabine conditioning, a marrow graft, and cyclophosphamide on days +3 and +4. Assay used: immunoSEQ multiplex PCR; TCRdb lists only in-frame clones, some missing. The table lists 9,500 to 15,000 clones, with no singletons. Sequenced here: PBMCs, sampled after allogeneic stem cell transplant with posttransplant cyclophosphamide. These receptors originate from a female patient in her thirties or forties who received an allogeneic stem cell transplant from a related donor, was CMV-positive, and had acute GVHD only. Some of these T cells may belong to the graft donor.

Ten or more counts support this clone. The rearrangement uses TRBV11-2 and TRBJ2-7; 8 bases match TRBD2. Germline V gene data show CDR1 as SGHAT and CDR2 as FQNNGV. This CDR3 contains 17 residues. The V gene end was trimmed by 0 bases and the J gene end by 6 bases; junction bases not matched to a gene: 13. The CDR3 region is CASSLDGPAGEEGEQYF. The CDR3 DNA sequence: TGTGCCAGCAGCTTAGATGGGCCAGCGGGGGAGGAGGGCGAGCAGTACTTC.

This clone was seen ten or more times. The chain recombines TRBV5-4 with TRBJ2-7; 9 bases map to TRBD1. V lost 0 bases to trimming and J lost 4 bases; unmatched junction nucleotides: 2. Germline CDR1 SGHNT, CDR2 YYREEE (reference sequence). The CDR3 has 14 amino acids. As DNA, the CDR3 is TGTGCCAGCAGCTTGGCCGGGACAGGGTACGAGCAGTACGTC. Residues: CASSLAGTGYEQYV.

This chain joins TRBV4-1 and TRBJ1-3; D uncertain. The V and J ends lost 4 bases and 2 bases respectively, with 6 bases between them. This CDR3 has 13 residues. Germline V CDR1 and CDR2: MGHRA, YSYEKL. This chain's CDR3 is CASSPLAGNTIYF. CDR3 DNA: TGCGCCAGCAGCCCCCTTGCTGGAAACACCATATATTTT.

This clone was counted ten times or more. The chain carries TRBV29-1 and TRBJ1-3; maybe TRBD1 (6 bases). Germline V gives CDR1 SQVTM, CDR2 ANQGSEA. CDR3 length: 14 amino acids. Trimming took 5 bases from V and 3 from J, leaving 14 bases between them. CDR3 sequence reads: CSVSGQGNGNTIYF. The CDR3 DNA follows: TGCAGCGTTTCGGGGCAGGGGAATGGAAACACCATATATTTT.

There are many counts of this clone. V gene TRBV6-1 combines with J gene TRBJ2-3, with D uncertain. The length of the CDR3 is 12 residues. Trimming left V 2 bases short and J 6 bases short, with 6 bases between. Germline CDR1 MNHNS, CDR2 SASEGT. This CDR3 is CASSETGDTQYF. The DNA for the CDR3 is TGTGCCAGCAGTGAAACCGGGGATACGCAGTATTTT.

This clone has a handful of counts. This chain connects TRBV6-1 to TRBJ2-5, with D possibly TRBD1 on 6 matching bases. The CDR3 runs to 13 residues. V was cut by 4 bases and J by 3 bases, with 9 bases left in between. Germline CDR1 and CDR2: MNHNS and SASEGT. The CDR3 nucleotides are TGTGCCAGCAGTGTCAAGGGGGAAGAGACCCAGTACTTC. Amino acids: CASSVKGEETQYF.

This clone was detected ten times or more. The V call is TRBV12-5, the J call TRBJ2-7, with 7 positions matching TRBD2. The germline gives CDR1 LGHNT, CDR2 FRNRAP. This CDR3 region has 15 residues. The V and J ends lost 6 bases and 6 bases, in that order; junction bases with no gene match: 14. CDR3 amino acids: CASGLPASGLLEQYF. CDR3 DNA sequence: TGTGCTAGTGGCCTACCGGCTAGCGGCCTTCTCGAGCAGTACTTC.

This clone was seen many times. The V and J genes are TRBV7-2 and TRBJ1-2, with 12 bases identical to TRBD1. The V gene's germline CDR1 is SGHTA and CDR2 FQGNSA. There are 16 residues in the CDR3. V trimming: 1 base; J trimming: 4 bases; junction bases outside the gene matches: 4. CDR3 DNA sequence: TGTGCCAGCAGCTTAGTCGGGACAGGGGGCTCCTATGGCTACACCTTC. Residues: CASSLVGTGGSYGYTF.

In this sample, this clone turned up many times. The CDR3 protein is CASGFTRQGRNQPQHF. The DNA of the CDR3 is TGTGCTAGTGGTTTTACCAGACAGGGCCGCAATCAGCCCCAGCATTTT. The J gene is TRBJ1-5, the V gene TRBV12-5, with 7 nucleotides matching TRBD1. The CDR3 runs 16 residues. Trimming removed 3 bases from V and 2 bases from J; junction bases left unmatched: 7. CDR1 and CDR2 (germline): LGHNT, FRNRAP. The full variable domain, rest sourced from reference TRBV12-5 and TRBJ1-5, is DARVTQTPRHKVTEMGQEVTMRCQPILGHNTVFWYRQTMMQGLELLAYFRNRAPLDDSGMPKDRFSAEMPDATLATLKIQPSEPRDSAVYFCASGFTRQGRNQPQHFGDGTRLSIL.

V usage is TRBV7-9 and J usage is TRBJ2-4; D may be TRBD1 (8 bases). The CDR3 has 18 amino acids. The germline gives CDR1 SEHNR, CDR2 FQNEAQ (reference sequence). V lost 2 bases, J lost 5 bases, and 22 bases lay in between. As DNA, the CDR3 is TGTGCCAGCAGCTTATGGACCTTGACAGGGGAGGGGGAAAACATTCAGTACTTC. This codes for CASSLWTLTGEGENIQYF.

At least ten counts were recorded for this clone. The J gene is TRBJ1-5, the V gene TRBV10-3, with D possibly matching TRBD1 (5 bases). The germline V gene encodes CDR1 ENHRY and CDR2 SYGVKD. Trimming took 2 bases from V and 7 from J, leaving 9 bases between them. The CDR3 length is 13 residues. The CDR3 protein is CAISEGGAQPQHF. CDR3 DNA sequence: TGTGCCATCAGTGAGGGAGGGGCCCAGCCCCAGCATTTT.

This clone was seen at least ten times. This rearrangement joins TRBV5-1 to TRBJ2-1; 11 nucleotides line up with TRBD2. There are 16 residues in the CDR3. Germline V lookup: CDR1 SGHRS, CDR2 YFSETQ. V gave up 5 bases and J gave up 4 bases; unmatched junction bases: 8. CDR3 protein: CASRRTGTSGYNEQFF. The CDR3 DNA reads as TGCGCCAGCAGGCGGACCGGGACTAGCGGATACAATGAGCAGTTCTTC.

This clone was counted a few times. V and J are TRBV27 and TRBJ1-6, with a weak D call TRBD1 (5 bases). The V gene's germline CDR1 is MNHEY and CDR2 SMNVEV (reference sequence). Trimming took off 2 bases at V and 6 bases at J, with 8 bases between the two ends. This CDR3 is built from 14 residues. In nucleotides, the CDR3 is TGTGCCAGCAGTTTACAGGGAATTAATTCACCCCTCCACTTT. Amino acid sequence: CASSLQGINSPLHF.

This clone was detected many times. The genes are TRBV7-2 and TRBJ2-2; TRBD1 is a possible D gene (6 bases). Germline V CDR1 and CDR2: SGHTA, FQGNSA. V dropped 5 bases and J dropped 1 base, with 8 bases sitting between them. This CDR3 is built from 14 residues. This CDR3 is CASSTGQNTGELFF. The DNA for the CDR3 is TGTGCCAGCAGCACGGGACAGAACACCGGGGAGCTGTTTTTT. Variable domain in full (rest from reference TRBV7-2 and TRBJ2-2): GAGVSQSPSNKVTEKGKDVELRCDPISGHTALYWYRQSLGQGLEFLIYFQGNSAPDKSGLPSDRFSAERTGGSVSTLTIQRTQQEDSAVYLCASSTGQNTGELFFGEGSRLTVL.

This clone was picked up many times. The chain links TRBV12-5 to TRBJ2-1; 7 positions agree with TRBD2. V lost 1 base and J lost 3; bases outside the gene matches: 6. Germline CDR1 and CDR2: LGHNT and FRNRAP. The CDR3 runs 16 residues. The CDR3 coding sequence is TGTGCTAGTGGTTTGGAACGGACTAGAAGCTACAATGAGCAGTTCTTC. Translating it yields CASGLERTRSYNEQFF.

The sample holds many counts of this clone. V is TRBV13 and J is TRBJ1-6, with D unclear. The CDR3 extends over 14 amino acids. Trimming cost V 5 bases and J 6 bases, with 11 bases left between them. CDR1 is PRHDT and CDR2 is FYEKMQ in the germline V gene (reference sequence). The CDR3 DNA reads TGTGCCAGCAGCATTTCGAGTTCTAATTCACCCCTCCACTTT. It is translated as CASSISSSNSPLHF.

This clone was seen ten or more times. The chain links TRBV7-9 to TRBJ1-1, with unresolved D. The CDR3 totals 13 residues. The germline CDR1 and CDR2 sequences are SEHNR and FQNEAQ (reference sequence). Deletions cut 3 bases from V and 1 base from J, with 6 bases between. As DNA, the CDR3 is TGTGCCAGCAGCTTCTATCAGAACACTGAAGCTTTCTTT. It translates to CASSFYQNTEAFF.

The rearrangement uses TRBV7-9 and TRBJ2-7; 9 nucleotides align to TRBD1. CDR3 length equals 15 residues. Trimming cost V 1 base and J 2 bases; bases outside gene matches: 3. Looked up from germline, CDR1 is SEHNR and CDR2 is FQNEAQ (reference sequence). The CDR3 region is CASSLGQGGPYEQYF. CDR3 DNA sequence: TGTGCCAGCAGCTTAGGACAGGGGGGGCCCTACGAGCAGTACTTC.

In its sample, this clone was seen many times. V usage is TRBV7-9 and J usage is TRBJ2-5, with a tentative D call TRBD2 (6 bases). V was clipped by 1 base and J by 2 bases, with 8 bases between them. CDR1 and CDR2 from the germline V gene are SEHNR and FQNEAQ (reference sequence). The CDR3 loop spans 14 amino acids. This CDR3 reads CASSLVAVQETQYF. As DNA, the CDR3 is TGTGCCAGCAGCTTAGTAGCGGTTCAAGAGACCCAGTACTTC.